The rows below give T cell receptor beta chains drawn from one sample of a study of T cells in Graves' hyperthyroidism and ophthalmopathy. A single record per CDR3 protein comes from TCRdb applying MiXCR to the multiplex PCR reads. The sample lists about 840,000 distinct CDR3 sequences, around 38% occurring once. Sequenced: blood. The source is a young man with Graves' hyperthyroidism. Both conserved end residues are part of each CDR3. The D gene is left open where the match is weak. Size is stated for part of the rows, as once, few or many counts, or as a class when the clone is expanded.

few . TRBJ2-7 13 TRBV12-3/TRBV12-4 TGTGCCGGCAGAGCTAGCGTCTCCTACGAGCAGTACTTC CAGRASVSYEQYF
. TRBD2 TRBJ2-5 14 TRBV7-3 TGTGCCAGCAGTTTACTAGCGGGAGATGAGACCCAGTACTTC CASSLLAGDETQYF
. . TRBJ2-7 12 TRBV20-1 TGCAGTGCCCCCAGGGGGGTCTACGAGCAGTACTTC CSAPRGVYEQYF
few . TRBJ2-7 13 TRBV19 TGTGCCAGTAGTATAGAGGCCTCCTACGAGCAGTACTTC CASSIEASYEQYF
. . TRBJ1-5 11 TRBV20-1 TGCAGTGCTAGAGCGGGACAGCCCCAGCATTTT CSARAGQPQHF
. . TRBJ1-5 15 TRBV7-8 TGTGCCAGCAGCCAAACAAGGGATCGCAATCAGCCCCAGCATTTT CASSQTRDRNQPQHF
few . TRBJ1-5 15 TRBV9 TGTGCCAGCAGCGTAGGGGACGTCGGCAATCAGCCCCAGCATTTT CASSVGDVGNQPQHF
. . TRBJ1-5 18 TRBV6-2/TRBV6-3 TGTGCCAGCAGTTACTCGACTGCGGTTGGTCCCAGCAATCAGCCCCAGCATTTT CASSYSTAVGPSNQPQHF
. . TRBJ2-1 12 TRBV29-1 TGCAGCTTCCGGGACGGGGGAACTGAGCAGTTCTTC CSFRDGGTEQFF
. . TRBJ2-7 14 TRBV25-1 TGTGCCAGCAGTATCCTCGGGAGCTCCTACGAGCAGTACTTC CASSILGSSYEQYF
many TRBD1 TRBJ1-2 15 TRBV7-2 TGTGCCAGCAGCTGGGGACAGGGATTGGGCTATGGCTACACCTTC CASSWGQGLGYGYTF
. . TRBJ1-2 15 TRBV7-3 TGTGCCAGCAGCTCCCTGGAGGCAGGGGCCTATGGCTACACCTTC CASSSLEAGAYGYTF
few . TRBJ1-2 12 TRBV12-3/TRBV12-4 TGTGCCAGCAGCCCCTTTCACTATGGCTACACCTTC CASSPFHYGYTF
. . TRBJ1-5 13 TRBV5-1 TGCGCCAGCAGCTTGGCCCCTAAAGAGCCCCAGCATTTT CASSLAPKEPQHF
many TRBD1 TRBJ1-1 15 TRBV29-1 TGCAGCGTTCTCCTGGGACAGTTAATAAACACTGAAGCTTTCTTT CSVLLGQLINTEAFF
. . TRBJ2-7 15 TRBV7-8 TGTGCCAGCAGCTTATTACGTACTGCTCCCTACGAGCAGTACTTC CASSLLRTAPYEQYF
many . TRBJ1-6 13 TRBV9 TGTGCCAGCAGCGGAGAGGTCAATTCACCCCTCCACTTT CASSGEVNSPLHF
few . TRBJ1-5 14 TRBV6-5 TGTGCCAGCAGTTACTCGAGGGGGGAACAGCCCCAGCATTTT CASSYSRGEQPQHF
many . TRBJ1-1 11 TRBV29-1 TGCAGCGTTGGAGGGTCTACAGGAGCTTTCTTT CSVGGSTGAFF
. . TRBJ1-6 17 TRBV4-1 TGCGCCAGCAGCCAATACAGTCTTGAATCCTATAATTCACCCCTCCACTTT CASSQYSLESYNSPLHF
few . TRBJ1-1 11 TRBV12-3/TRBV12-4 TGTGCCAGCACCACCGGCGGGGCAGCTTTCTTT CASTTGGAAFF
. . TRBJ1-1 14 TRBV13 TGTGCCGGCATAATGGGACACTCGAACACTGAAGCTTTCTTT CAGIMGHSNTEAFF
many . TRBJ1-5 16 TRBV20-1 TGCAGTGCTAGAGTCGGGACAAGGGTGGCAACTCAGCCCCAGCATTTT CSARVGTRVATQPQHF